This TCR beta chain appears in the sequencing data of a study of cytomegalovirus exposure and HLA in healthy donors (dated by TCRdb to about 2017). Background for the entire study: According to an earlier analysis of 450 to 650 of the donors, 150 million to 200 million T cells yielded some 110 million unique TCR beta sequences and 276 Gb of sequence data. Donor age, sex, ethnicity and CMV serostatus were compiled alongside the repertoire data. A later genetic analysis took genome-wide SNP genotypes for about three fifths of the 666 donors and used that subset as a discovery cohort. Using immunosequencing, the study profiled T cell repertoires from 666 subjects and related those repertoires to cytomegalovirus serostatus. Class I and class II HLA loci were covered by the typing at four-digit resolution. The study combined high-throughput TCR immunosequencing, statistical association of individual TCRs with disease status, and machine learning to predict cytomegalovirus infection status. Across 300 to 400 genotyped donors of the cohort, an average of about 240,000 unique TCR beta nucleotide sequences per donor were sequenced, and around 20% of those sequences were non-productive. Every discovery cohort repertoire had been produced on one sequencing platform. In a later analysis, previously published TCR beta repertoires from 600 to 850 donors were re-analyzed and high-resolution HLA genotyping was added so that TCR occurrence patterns could be studied. A separate validation cohort of 100 to 150 different subjects was used in addition to the approximately 700-subject first cohort. Rather than drawing on any new phenotypic data, the later analysis identified candidate immune exposures from TCR beta sequences and the way those sequences occurred across donors. Typing coverage varied by locus: roughly 620-630 donors for A, B, C, DRB1 and DQB1; 500 to 550 for DQA1; about 570 for DPA1; 400 to 480 for DPB1. In an earlier analysis of several hundred of the donors, high-throughput TCR beta sequencing was used to judge whether each TCR beta V gene segment behaved as functional or pseudogenic. An early release that covered several hundred HLA-typed donors contained approximately 300 gigabases of sequencing data and about 84 million unique TCR sequences. The aim of the study was to test whether cataloging public T cell receptors could identify signatures of past pathogen exposure. A handful of DR-DQ haplotypes were handled as single units for association and clustering because linkage in the cohort was strong. Of the 300 to 450 genotyped donors, roughly 85% fell in the genetic ancestry cluster associated with self-reported Caucasian donors.

What the authors observed across the whole study: A later analysis found that most CMV-associated TCR beta chains appeared HLA-restricted, with HLA associations seemingly driven largely by CMV exposure. According to a later genetic analysis, donors in an Asian-associated ancestry cluster had fewer N-insertions in productive TCRs than the approximately 670-donor mean. The study listed approximately 150 TCR beta chains as associated with cytomegalovirus. Correlated functional status among segregating V segments might reflect linkage disequilibrium, but an unknown experimental factor could not be ruled out. Specific HLA alleles were associated with roughly 17,000 TCR beta sequences at a false discovery rate of 0.05 in a later analysis. Strong co-occurrence of HLA alleles, especially DR and DQ, made assigning TCR associations to individual alleles difficult. The presence/absence analyses assumed that sequencing depth was roughly uniform across donors, and that assumption may not be true. The classifier was reported to diagnose cytomegalovirus status with high specificity and sensitivity in both the original and validation cohorts. For the cohort, immune exposure information was limited to CMV serostatus. In a later analysis, HLA-associated TCR beta chains were found to be more clonally expanded and to have lower generation probabilities than equally common non-associated chains. Across donors, most TCR sequences were observed very rarely, whereas some public TCRs were present in many individuals. A later analysis reported that several top co-occurrence clusters appeared linked to parvovirus B19, influenza, CMV and Epstein-Barr virus. In vitro tests confirmed that three of the cytomegalovirus-associated TCR beta chains recognize cytomegalovirus antigens. Because counts were too low, approximately 15 rarely observed V segments, including chromosome 9 orphons, were excluded from the earlier analysis of several hundred of the donors. V-gene and J-gene trimming of TCR beta chains was associated with a missense DCLRE1C variant in a later genetic analysis, and the association was replicated in an independent cohort. The sequencing pipeline was judged likely to have produced a cluster of highly shared sequence variants as a technical artifact. In a later analysis, TCR association rates were found to vary across HLA loci, with the most associated TCRs seen for DRB1 alleles and the fewest for HLA-C alleles. A further reported finding was that TCR beta sequences accurately predicted the HLA-A and HLA-B alleles for most subjects in the first cohort. In an earlier analysis of some 500 of the donors, most TCR beta V segments were observed in productive rearrangements about 87% or about 30% of the time, broadly matching IMGT annotations. It was suggested by the authors that the approach could potentially be generalized to other disease states and immunological phenotypes. Because the 87-base-pair reads could not distinguish some IMGT-functional V segments, including TRBV6-2 and TRBV6-3, those segments were excluded. Because HLA typing was missing for some donors at each locus, association tests included only the typed subset. This cohort had only TCR beta chains sequenced, and the lack of alpha or paired-chain data limited which features could be detected.

The cysteine opens and the phenylalanine closes a CDR3 of 14 amino acids. Of the read, only the CDR3 DNA is kept; its 42 bases are in frame from base 1. Sequences PRHDT (CDR1) and FYEKMQ (CDR2) are obtained from the germline V gene (reference sequence). V was cut back by 3 bases and J by 4 bases, leaving a gap of 10 bases between them. Library generation was performed with the immunoSEQ multiplex PCR assay. The multiplex PCR relied on a mix of 60 forward primers for TCR Vbeta segments and 13 reverse primers for TCR Jbeta segments. A multiplex PCR assay on genomic DNA amplified the CDR3 region of rearranged TCR beta genes. Amplified TCR beta libraries were sequenced as 87-base-pair reads on the Illumina HiSeq System. Concerning the study's data processing: A later analysis counted tens of millions of unique TCR beta chains across the 666 repertoires, and 10 million to 11 million of these chains were shared by at least two donors. Raw reads were error-corrected and collapsed into unique sequences with a nearest-neighbor algorithm that merged closely related sequences to remove PCR and sequencing errors. V, D and J gene segments were assigned by aligning CDR3 sequences to IMGT reference sequences. For a sequence to be retained, a match of at least six nucleotides was required to both a V gene segment and a J gene segment. A rearrangement counted as productive if the CDR3 had no stop codons and remained in frame with V and J, and every other rearrangement counted as non-productive. CDR3 was defined according to IMGT convention as the region running from the second conserved V-encoded cysteine to the conserved J-encoded phenylalanine. Sequences without an unambiguous match to a single V gene segment were excluded from the earlier analysis of approximately 560 of the donors. In an earlier analysis of approximately 550 of the donors, V segments were called functional above 56.7% productive rearrangements and were called segregating when the between-donor standard deviation exceeded 5%. A statistical classification framework was built for diagnosing cytomegalovirus status from the catalog of TCR beta chain sequences. In a later analysis, TCR nucleotide sequences were compared against IMGT/GENE-DB human TR gene sequences so that V and J genes could be assigned. In a later analysis, CDR3 sequences and most-parsimonious VDJ recombination scenarios were assigned using the TCRdist pipeline. In a later analysis, each TCR beta chain was defined by its CDR3 amino acid sequence together with its V-gene family, and reads lacking a unique V-gene family were excluded. In a later analysis, fewer than 600 highly shared, low-generation-probability nucleotide sequences were removed to address suspected cross-contamination and a sequencing artifact. In a later analysis, a clonal expansion index was calculated for each public chain from normalized within-repertoire ranks of inferred template counts. A later analysis computed generation probabilities with a VDJ recombination model fitted to out-of-frame rearrangements, and checked the results against IGoR. A later analysis scored TCR-TCR, TCR-HLA and TCR-CMV co-occurrence with hypergeometric tests, applying a repertoire-size bias correction to TCR pairs. In a later analysis, false discovery rates were estimated by permuting HLA or CMV assignments 20 times. In a later analysis, co-occurring TCRs were grouped using DBSCAN, and TCRdist sequence similarity was added for clustering within HLA-allele-positive subsets. Repertoires with fewer than 30,000 or more than 120,000 public chains, plus five repertoires with anomalous nucleotide sharing, were excluded from co-occurrence clustering. TCRdb limited this immuneACCESS table to in-frame rearrangements with V and J called. A share of clones is missing; checked studies link under half to unresolved V genes, and the rest is unexplained. That table is the source of V, J and clone size, and D and trimming were worked out from the DNA. Counted in this sample were over 100,000 clones; 50% to 75% of them appeared once. The top ten hold about 2.6% of the sample.

A remark on this clone: This receptor's antigen is unknown. Base-call qualities are not available, and no considerably larger clone is one nucleotide away.

The cohort comprised 550 to 700 healthy bone marrow donors. At the time of sampling, all cohort members were nominally healthy, though unrecorded immune exposures were likely present. The donor was CMV seronegative and was included in the group of several hundred seronegative cohort members. Each donor provided a peripheral blood sample, and peripheral blood mononuclear cells were used for TCR beta sequencing. The Qiagen DNeasy Blood Extraction Kit was used to extract genomic DNA from the blood cell samples. The rearrangement combines TRBV13 with TRBJ2-1; tentative D gene TRBD1, with 5 bases matching. The clonotype comes from a woman in her thirties or forties in good health and CMV-seronegative. Specimen: PBMCs. This receptor has the CDR3 CASSLKTVYNEQFF. At the DNA level, the sequence is TGTGCCAGCAGCTTGAAGACAGTATACAATGAGCAGTTCTTC.